This TCR beta chain appears in the sequencing data of a study of vaccination and CD4 T cells after COVID-19. Study-wide background: Post-diagnosis, post-COVID samples were collected after a median about 95 days, ranging 35 to 161.

With the Oncomine TCR Beta short-read assay, DNA from cultured CD4+ T cells was sequenced. TCRdb re-derived calls from the PCR reads in MiXCR, one entry per CDR3 protein. The repertoire holds 12,000 or so distinct CDR3 sequences, roughly three fifths seen once, with less than 15% in the top ten. As concerns this clonotype: The antigen remains undetermined.

Study results and caveats: Convalescent patients' median share of reactive clones seen only post-vaccination was about 86%.

The germline CDR1 and CDR2 sequences are DFQATT and SNEGSKA (reference sequence). The CDR3 contains 14 residues. V lost 0 bases to trimming and J lost 7 bases; unmatched junction nucleotides: 8. The treatment was: approximately 10-day PBMC culture with coronavirus spike peptide pools or control peptides (ViraFEST assay). The clonotype originates from a human donor who had recovered from COVID-19. Sequencing was performed on CD4+ T cells from blood, cultured in vitro. The chain employs TRBV20-1 and TRBJ2-7, with 8 positions matching TRBD2. CDR3 residues: CSARDTAGVYEQYF. DNA of the CDR3: TGCAGTGCTAGAGATACAGCGGGAGTGTATGAGCAGTACTTC.